The 27 T cell receptor beta chains in this list originate from one sample, sequenced in a study of hypomethylating agent response in myelodysplastic syndrome. Using immunoSEQ multiplex PCR, the repertoire was profiled, and TCRdb retains in-frame clones only, with some absent. The table includes approximately 6,800 clones, around 84% detected once. Sequenced material: bone marrow, taken before or after starting hypomethylating agent treatment for myelodysplastic syndrome (not recorded which). The receptors derive from a human donor with myelodysplastic syndrome.

The chain's CDR3 is CASSPQGVGYEQYV. The CDR3 DNA reads TGCGCCAGCAGCCCCCAGGGGGTCGGGTACGAGCAGTACGTC. The rearrangement links TRBV5-1 to TRBJ2-7; TRBD1 matches at 7 bases. The CDR3 runs 14 residues. Germline assignment: CDR1 SGHRS and CDR2 YFSETQ. J was trimmed by 4 bases and V by 4 bases; bases with no gene match: 8.

The V and J genes are TRBV10-2 and TRBJ1-4, with D hard to call. Germline values: CDR1 WSHSY, CDR2 SAAADI. This CDR3 contains 14 residues. V shed 3 bases and J shed 7 bases, with 12 bases lying between them. The CDR3 protein is CASSEREWSEKLFF. The CDR3 DNA is TGCGCCAGCAGTGAAAGGGAATGGAGTGAAAAACTGTTTTTT.

V and J are TRBV4-1 and TRBJ1-4; TRBD1 might be the D (5 bases). CDR3 length: 16 residues. Trimming pared 5 bases from V and 6 bases from J, leaving 19 bases between. In germline, CDR1 is MGHRA, CDR2 YSYEKL. The chain's CDR3 is CASSTYHGTDDEKLFF. The CDR3, as DNA: TGCGCCAGCAGCACCTACCACGGGACTGACGATGAAAAACTGTTTTTT.

This clone was counted a single time. This chain joins TRBV15 and TRBJ2-2; D is perhaps TRBD2 (5 bases). V shed 0 bases and J shed 5 bases, with 13 bases lying between them. Germline loops: CDR1 LNHNV, CDR2 YYDKDF (reference sequence). The CDR3 contains 16 residues. The CDR3 DNA sequence: TGTGCCACCAGCAGAGAGGTCGGGAAAGGGACCGGGGAGCTGTTTTTT. It yields the protein CATSREVGKGTGELFF.

The chain has TRBV10-3 and TRBJ1-1; no clear D gene. Trimming removed 3 bases from V and 0 bases from J, with 5 bases in between. Looked up from germline, CDR1 is ENHRY and CDR2 is SYGVKD. The CDR3 sequence is 13 residues long. The CDR3 bases are TGTGCCATCAGTGACAGGTTGAACACTGAAGCTTTCTTT. It is translated as CAISDRLNTEAFF.

The rearrangement joins TRBV11-2 to TRBJ1-3; tentatively, D is TRBD1 (5 bases). The CDR3 is 13 residues long. Germline CDR1 SGHAT, CDR2 FQNNGV. Trimming cost V 6 bases and J 6 bases, with 12 bases left between them. For the CDR3, the DNA is TGTGCCAGCAGTAGGGGCGAGGAAAACACCATATATTTT. This codes for CASSRGEENTIYF.

J is TRBJ1-1 and V is TRBV11-2; maybe TRBD1 (5 bases). Trimming removed 2 bases at V and 1 base at J, with 14 bases between. Germline loops: CDR1 SGHAT, CDR2 FQNNGV. The CDR3 has 16 amino acids. The CDR3 DNA is TGTGCCAGCAGCTTAAATGGGGGGGTGTCGAACACTGAAGCTTTCTTT. Its translation is CASSLNGGVSNTEAFF.

The J gene is TRBJ2-2, the V gene TRBV9; TRBD1 agrees at 10 bases. With 0 bases clipped from V and 5 bases from J, the junction kept 4 bases outside the gene matches. The CDR3 covers 16 residues. Germline V gene sequence: CDR1 SGDLS, CDR2 YYNGEE. CDR3 in DNA: TGTGCCAGCAGCGTAGTTTCGGGACAGGGGACCGGGGAGCTGTTTTTT. Its translation: CASSVVSGQGTGELFF.

The chain recombines TRBV13 with TRBJ2-2, with TRBD1 identical over 7 bases. This CDR3 has 15 amino acids. V was clipped by 5 bases and J by 6 bases; unmatched bases: 9. Looked up from germline, CDR1 is PRHDT and CDR2 is FYEKMQ (reference sequence). CDR3 sequence (DNA): TGTGCCAGCAGCCAACGACAGGGTATCGCCGGGGAGCTGTTTTTT. Encoded protein: CASSQRQGIAGELFF.

The chain joins TRBV5-6 to TRBJ2-7; D ambiguous. CDR3 length: 12 amino acids. Between the trimmed V and J ends, which lost 2 bases and 3 bases, there was a span of 6 bases. The germline V gene has CDR1 SGHDT and CDR2 YYEEEE. CDR3 DNA sequence: TGTGCCAGCAGCTTTTCAGACTACGAGCAGTACGTC. It specifies CASSFSDYEQYV.

V is TRBV7-8 and J is TRBJ2-7; weak D call: TRBD2 (6 bases). The CDR3 runs to 17 residues. The germline V and J ends were trimmed by 7 bases and 2 bases, with 24 bases remaining between them. The germline V gene has CDR1 SGHVS and CDR2 FQNEAQ. The CDR3 nucleotides read TGTGCCAGCACCCTCGTGGGCGTGATTTCGGGGGCCTACGAGCAGTACTTC. Encoded protein: CASTLVGVISGAYEQYF.

Note on this clone: Likely a read error: the CDR3 ends without its conserved phenylalanine or tryptophan. The DNA is omitted, as the CDR3 cannot be located on it reliably, and the CDR3 follows TCRdb's listing. The rearrangement uses TRBV5-1 and TRBJ2-7. Germline loops: CDR1 SGHRS, CDR2 YFSETQ. With termini counted, the CDR3 has 13 amino acids. CDR3 loop: CASSLDMDLTKAL.

The V and J genes are TRBV6-7 and TRBJ2-7; the D is unclear. TRBV6-7 is treated as an ORF (open reading frame) with a function not yet certain. Trimming shortened V by 4 bases and J by 0 bases, and 13 bases separated the two germline ends. The CDR3 loop spans 15 amino acids. CDR3 nucleotides: TGTGCCAGCAGTTTTCCGGTGGATGGCTCCTACGAGCAGTACGTC. Its protein product is CASSFPVDGSYEQYV.

This rearrangement joins TRBV2 to TRBJ2-1, with D possibly matching TRBD2 (6 bases). Germline V gives CDR1 SNHLY, CDR2 FYNNEI. Trimming stripped 1 base from V and 6 bases from J, with 13 bases between. The CDR3 sequence is 15 residues long. CDR3 sequence: CASSEGGGRGNEQFF. The CDR3, as DNA: TGTGCCAGCAGTGAAGGAGGTGGGCGGGGCAATGAGCAGTTCTTC.

This chain links TRBV5-1 with TRBJ2-3; D is undetermined. Trimming shortened V by 3 bases and J by 5 bases, and 10 bases separated the two germline ends. Germline V gene lookup returns CDR1 SGHRS and CDR2 YFSETQ. This CDR3 comprises 13 residues. CDR3 in amino acids: CASSSPPGDTQYF. DNA for the CDR3: TGCGCCAGCAGCTCCCCGCCAGGAGATACGCAGTATTTT.

The chain links TRBV6-6 to TRBJ2-3, with TRBD1 identical over 8 bases. The germline V gene encodes CDR1 MNHNY and CDR2 SVGAGI (reference sequence). V was clipped by 4 bases and J by 1 base; unmatched bases: 4. There are 15 residues in the CDR3. CDR3 amino acids: CASSFTGGGTDTQYF. The DNA for the CDR3 is TGTGCCAGCAGTTTTACAGGGGGTGGCACAGATACGCAGTATTTT.

CDR3 DNA: TGTGCCAGCAGCTTACCCCGAGGGGCGGGGAACACCGGGGAGCTGTTTTTT. Residues: CASSLPRGAGNTGELFF. The rearrangement joins TRBV7-2 to TRBJ2-2, with D perhaps being TRBD1 or TRBD2 (5 bases each). V shed 2 bases and J shed 1 base, with 14 bases lying between them. The CDR3 is 17 amino acids. CDR1 and CDR2 (germline): SGHTA, FQGNSA.

This chain links TRBV29-1 with TRBJ2-1; tentative D call: TRBD2 (5 bases). This CDR3 is built from 12 residues. CDR1 is SQVTM, CDR2 ANQGSEA, per germline. The chain's CDR3 is CSGSWFDNEQFF. CDR3 coding DNA: TGCAGTGGGAGTTGGTTCGACAATGAGCAGTTCTTC.

The V and J genes are TRBV29-1 and TRBJ2-5; 8 bases map to TRBD2. The CDR3 length is 13 residues. Germline-derived CDR1 and CDR2 are SQVTM and ANQGSEA. Trimming removed 4 bases from V and 4 bases from J; junction bases left unmatched: 5. DNA of the CDR3: TGCAGCGTTGCGCCGCTAGCGGGAGAGACCCAGTACTTC. Amino acid sequence: CSVAPLAGETQYF.

CDR3 residues: CASSLARAQQFF. CDR3 in DNA: TGTGCCAGCAGCTTGGCCCGGGCACAGCAGTTCTTC. V usage is TRBV5-6 and J usage is TRBJ2-1; D is undetermined. The length of the CDR3 is 12 residues. Germline V gives CDR1 SGHDT, CDR2 YYEEEE. Trimming cost V 0 bases and J 11 bases, with 9 bases left between them.

The J gene is TRBJ1-1, the V gene TRBV10-3; D may be TRBD1 (5 bases). Germline loops: CDR1 ENHRY, CDR2 SYGVKD. Trimming removed 6 bases at V and 1 base at J, with 18 bases between. This CDR3 comprises 16 residues. CDR3 region: CAIRDRLQEANTEAFF. The CDR3 DNA reads TGTGCCATCAGAGACAGATTACAAGAGGCGAACACTGAAGCTTTCTTT.

The chain is built from TRBV19 and TRBJ1-5; tentative D call: TRBD1 (6 bases). From germline, CDR1 is LNHDA and CDR2 SQIVND (reference sequence). This CDR3 has 15 residues. The germline V and J ends were trimmed by 3 bases and 3 bases, with 12 bases remaining between them. CDR3 sequence: CASSIGSGVNQPQHF. CDR3 DNA sequence: TGTGCCAGTAGTATCGGATCAGGGGTCAATCAGCCCCAGCATTTT.

The chain uses TRBV7-2 and TRBJ2-3, with 12 bases fitting TRBD2. CDR1 is SGHTA, CDR2 FQGNSA, per germline. This CDR3 region has 16 residues. With 4 bases clipped from V and 6 bases from J, the junction kept 8 bases outside the gene matches. The CDR3 spells CASSSASGGGQDTQYF. The CDR3 nucleotides read TGTGCCAGCAGCTCCGCTAGCGGGGGGGGGCAGGATACGCAGTATTTT.

The gene calls are TRBV2 and TRBJ2-5; 11 positions agree with TRBD2. The junction had 12 bases not matched to a gene; V was cut back by 8 bases and J by 1 base. The CDR3 loop spans 17 amino acids. Germline V gene lookup returns CDR1 SNHLY and CDR2 FYNNEI. CDR3 amino acids: CASPTTRLAGGQETQYF. CDR3 in DNA: TGTGCCAGCCCGACTACCCGGCTAGCGGGGGGCCAAGAGACCCAGTACTTC.

The chain recombines TRBV9 with TRBJ2-3; no definite D call. CDR1 SGDLS and CDR2 YYNGEE come from the germline V gene. Trimming cost V 2 bases and J 4 bases, with 11 bases left between them. The CDR3 is 14 residues long. The CDR3 loop is CASSVGTRPDTQYF. The CDR3 DNA reads as TGTGCCAGCAGCGTTGGCACCCGGCCAGATACGCAGTATTTT.

This clone appeared once. The V gene is TRBV10-1, the J gene TRBJ2-5, with 10 positions matching TRBD1. The J call is doubtful: the DNA matches TRBJ2-7 better. Germline CDR1 and CDR2: WNHNN and SYGVQD (reference sequence). CDR3 length equals 14 residues. CDR3 DNA sequence: TGCGCCAGCAGTCACGGACAGGGGGGCTACGAGCAGTACTTC. It codes for CASSHGQGGYEQYF.

This chain links TRBV9 with TRBJ2-5, with D hard to call. V dropped 0 bases and J dropped 1 base, with 13 bases sitting between them. The CDR3 loop spans 16 amino acids. Germline lookup yields CDR1 SGDLS and CDR2 YYNGEE. CDR3 coding DNA: TGTGCCAGCAGCGTAGGAGGCACCCGCTTCCAAGAGACCCAGTACTTC. Its translation is CASSVGGTRFQETQYF.